This record covers a single TCR beta chain. Primers included in the PCR were 60 Vbeta and 13 Jbeta primers. Measured with immunoSEQ multiplex PCR; TCRdb has only the in-frame clones, and not every one. The repertoire holds roughly 180,000 clones, with 77% as singletons. This sample stems from a study of cytomegalovirus exposure and HLA in healthy donors. There are 14 residues in the CDR3. Germline-derived CDR1 and CDR2 are LNHDA and SQIVND (reference sequence). Trimming pared 5 bases from V and 2 bases from J, leaving 12 bases between. The sample consisted of PBMCs. The rearrangement links TRBV19 to TRBJ1-1, with D perhaps matching TRBD1 (5 bases). The TCR originated in a woman in her twenties or thirties in good health and CMV-seropositive. CDR3 sequence (DNA): TGTGCCAGTAGTTCAACGACAGTAAACACTGAAGCTTTCTTT. Residues: CASSSTTVNTEAFF.